This TCR beta chain was identified in a study of identical twins. TCRdb ran MiXCR on the 5' RACE reads and lists one entry per CDR3 protein. This table has hundreds of thousands of distinct CDR3 sequences, around 7.4% appearing once. The CDR3 has 17 residues. The ends lost 1 base at V and 2 bases at J; junction bases unmatched: 7. The germline V gene has CDR1 SGHKS and CDR2 YYEKEE (reference sequence). The sample was also linked to a second study, of yellow fever vaccine responses in identical twins.

This receptor was taken from a woman under 30 in good health. The V and J genes are TRBV5-5 and TRBJ2-3, with 10 bases aligning to TRBD2. Sequenced sample: PBMCs. CDR3 in amino acids: CASSLRVAGGLTDTQYF. The DNA for the CDR3 is TGTGCCAGCAGCTTGAGGGTAGCGGGGGGCCTCACAGATACGCAGTATTTT.